Sequencing of this TCR beta chain was carried out in a study of human T cells and chemical hapten exposure. Each CDR3 protein gets one entry after TCRdb re-called the RACE reads with MiXCR. Of roughly 200,000 distinct CDR3 sequences listed, approximately 20% are singletons. The sample holds a few counts of this clonotype. The CDR3 totals 15 residues. V was shortened by 2 bases and J by 10 bases, with 17 bases between the two germline ends. Germline V CDR1 and CDR2: LGHDT, YNNKEL (reference sequence). Noted time point: patch test 1, 2 weeks after DPC sensitization. Treatment given: therapeutic diphenylcyclopropenone sensitization with weekly scalp DPC. Blood was collected ahead of every patch test applied.

This sequence was found in a woman aged 45-59 years with alopecia areata. Some clones in this sample may be carry-over from other donors' samples. The rearrangement uses TRBV3-1 and TRBJ1-4; no clear D gene. Material: whole blood, obtained in connection with sensitization to the hapten diphenylcyclopropenone (DPC). The CDR3 is CASSQNPGSRVKLFF. CDR3 in DNA: TGTGCCAGCAGCCAAAATCCCGGGAGCCGTGTAAAACTGTTTTTT.